This is a list of T cell receptor beta chains from one sample in a study of technical replicates of blood from a handful of donors. Sequencing used immunoSEQ multiplex PCR; TCRdb keeps in-frame clones, though not all of them. The sample contains about 15,000 clones, approximately 80% of which appear only once. Sequencing used PBMCs. The source is a human donor in good health. CDR3s include the opening cysteine and the closing phenylalanine or tryptophan. D genes are given only for firm matches. Expanded clones are given a class, and other clones once, few, many or no size at all.

.,TRBD2,TRBJ2-1,TRBV6-5,TGTGCCAGCAGCCGACTAGCGGAGACCTACAATGAGCAGTTCTTC,CASSRLAETYNEQFF
few,.,TRBJ1-2,TRBV28,TGTGCCACTGAAGACAGGACGTCTAACTATGGCTACACCTTC,CATEDRTSNYGYTF
.,.,TRBJ2-3,TRBV5-1,TGCGCCAGCGAGGGGACTCCCGGAGGCACAGATACGCAGTATTTT,CASEGTPGGTDTQYF
.,.,TRBJ1-5,TRBV19,TGTGCCAGTAGTACCCATGGCAGGGATGGCAATCAGCCCCAGCATTTT,CASSTHGRDGNQPQHF
.,.,TRBJ1-2,TRBV21-1,TGTGGGGACAGGGGAAAGGGTGGCTATGGCTACACCTTC,CGDRGKGGYGYTF
.,TRBD1,TRBJ1-1,TRBV27,TGTGCCAGCAGTCCGAACAGGGGTTCCACTGAAGCTTTCTTT,CASSPNRGSTEAFF
.,.,TRBJ2-1,TRBV6-5,TGTGCCAGCAGGGTTAGCGGTTATTCCTACAATGAGCAGTTCTTC,CASRVSGYSYNEQFF
.,.,TRBJ2-2,TRBV7-6,TGTGCCAGCAGGGACTTATGGGGATTGGACACCGGGGAGCTGTTTTTT,CASRDLWGLDTGELFF
.,.,TRBJ2-3,TRBV30,TGTGCCTGGAGTCGTAGCACAGATACGCAGTATTTT,CAWSRSTDTQYF
.,.,TRBJ2-5,TRBV9,TGTGCCAGCAGCGCTTCTATAGGGGCAGGGGCGGAGACCCAGTACTTC,CASSASIGAGAETQYF
once,.,TRBJ2-5,TRBV5-4,TGTGCCAGCAGCTTGGGCAGGGCACAAGAGACCCAGTACTTC,CASSLGRAQETQYF
.,TRBD1,TRBJ1-1,TRBV23-1,TGCGCCAGCAGTCAAGCAGGGGGGAACACTGAAGCTTTCTTT,CASSQAGGNTEAFF
.,TRBD1,TRBJ2-2,TRBV5-1,TGCGCCAGCAGGGACAGGACCCCTGAAGGGGAGCTGTTTTTT,CASRDRTPEGELFF
.,TRBD1,TRBJ2-5,TRBV4-1,TGCGCCAGCAGCCAGACAGGGGTAGGTGAGACCCAGTACTTC,CASSQTGVGETQYF
.,TRBD2,TRBJ2-1,TRBV27,TGTGCCAGCAGCCCAGCGGGAGATGTATCGGATGAGCAGTTCTTC,CASSPAGDVSDEQFF
.,.,TRBJ2-7,TRBV5-1,TGCGCCAGCAGCTTGGCGCAGGGTCCCTACGAGCAGTACTTC,CASSLAQGPYEQYF
.,.,TRBJ2-2,TRBV19,TGTGCCAGTAGTATAGGGTGGAGGAACACCGGGGAGCTGTTTTTT,CASSIGWRNTGELFF
.,.,TRBJ2-2,TRBV7-6,TGTGCCAGCAGCTTAGTATACAGAACCGGGGAGCTGTTTTTT,CASSLVYRTGELFF
.,TRBD1,TRBJ1-1,TRBV7-8,TGTGCCAGCAGCCCGGGACAGGGAACGAACACTGAAGCTTTCTTT,CASSPGQGTNTEAFF
.,TRBD1,TRBJ2-7,TRBV4-1,TGCGCCAGCAGCCCCCGGGACAGGGGGGTCTACGAGCAGTACTTC,CASSPRDRGVYEQYF
.,.,TRBJ2-6,TRBV18,TGTGCCAGCTCACGAAACCAGGGCAATGGGGCCAACGTCCTGACTTTC,CASSRNQGNGANVLTF
.,TRBD1,TRBJ2-2,TRBV28,TGTGCCAGCAGTGAGACCGGGACAGGGTACACCGGGGAGCTGTTTTTT,CASSETGTGYTGELFF
.,TRBD2,TRBJ2-1,TRBV29-1,TGCAGCGTGGAGCGGGAGTTCTCTTACAATGAGCAGTTCTTC,CSVEREFSYNEQFF
.,.,TRBJ1-4,TRBV27,TGTGCCAGCAGTTTATTGACGGCAGGGAAGGAAAAACTGTTTTTT,CASSLLTAGKEKLFF
.,.,TRBJ2-1,TRBV29-1,TGCAGCGTTGTATTAAACAATGAGCAGTTCTTC,CSVVLNNEQFF
.,.,TRBJ2-7,TRBV27,TGTGCCAGCAGTTGGCAGGGGGGCTACGAGCAGTACTTC,CASSWQGGYEQYF
.,.,TRBJ2-3,TRBV6-5,TGTGCCAGCATAGCGTACGGCACAGATACGCAGTATTTT,CASIAYGTDTQYF
.,TRBD1,TRBJ2-7,TRBV10-3,TGTGCCATCAGGGGTTCACAGGGGTATTTCTACGAGCAGTACTTC,CAIRGSQGYFYEQYF
.,.,TRBJ2-3,TRBV7-2,TGTGCCAGCAGCTACCGTAGTGCAGATACGCAGTATTTT,CASSYRSADTQYF
.,TRBD1,TRBJ1-5,TRBV18,TGTGCCAGCTCAGATAAGGACAGGATTGGGCCCCAGCATTTT,CASSDKDRIGPQHF
.,TRBD1,TRBJ2-2,TRBV7-6,TGTGCCAGCAGCTTACAGGGGGCGAACACCGGGGAGCTGTTTTTT,CASSLQGANTGELFF
.,TRBD2,TRBJ2-7,TRBV28,TGTGCCAGCAGTAACGGACTAGCGGCCGTATACGAGCAGTACTTC,CASSNGLAAVYEQYF
.,.,TRBJ2-5,TRBV25-1,TGTGCCAGCAGTGAAGGACTCTCGGGATTGCAAGAGACCCAGTACTTC,CASSEGLSGLQETQYF
.,TRBD1,TRBJ2-7,TRBV27,TGTGCCAGCAGTTTATCCCTCCGGGACAGAGTCCCCTACGAGCAGTACTTC,CASSLSLRDRVPYEQYF
.,.,TRBJ1-1,TRBV30,TGTGCCTGGAGTGCACTGATGAACACTGAAGCTTTCTTT,CAWSALMNTEAFF
.,TRBD2,TRBJ2-3,TRBV25-1,TGTGCCAGCAGGGGGGTTCGGGGGGAGATGGCAGATACGCAGTATTTT,CASRGVRGEMADTQYF
once,TRBD1,TRBJ2-7,TRBV5-4,TGTGCCAGCAGCCGGGACAGGGGGTTCGGGGAGCAGTACTTC,CASSRDRGFGEQYF
.,TRBD2,TRBJ2-1,TRBV27,TGTGCCAGCAGTTTTTCTTTGGCTAGCGGTTACAATGAGCAGTTCTTC,CASSFSLASGYNEQFF
.,TRBD2,TRBJ2-5,TRBV30,TGTGCCTGGAGTGGGGAACGGGCGTTTAGCGGGAGGGCTCGAGAGACCCAGTACTTC,CAWSGERAFSGRARETQYF
.,.,TRBJ2-1,TRBV5-1,TGCGCCAGCAGCTTGAGGGGGAGTGAGCAGTTCTTC,CASSLRGSEQFF
.,TRBD2,TRBJ2-3,TRBV5-1,TGCGCCAGCAGCTTGTCCGGACTAGCGGGAGTCGATACGCAGTATTTT,CASSLSGLAGVDTQYF
once,.,TRBJ2-7,TRBV5-8,TGTGCCAGCAGCTTGGTCGGGACTTCTACCTACGAGCAGTACTTC,CASSLVGTSTYEQYF
.,.,TRBJ2-2,TRBV5-1,TGCGCCAGCAGCTTGCCCCAGGGGTTCGGCAGGGAGCTGTTTTTT,CASSLPQGFGRELFF
few,TRBD2,TRBJ2-1,TRBV7-6,TGTGCCAGCAGCTTAGGAGGAGCGGGAGCCTCCTACAATGAGCAGTTCTTC,CASSLGGAGASYNEQFF
.,.,TRBJ2-7,TRBV5-1,TGCGCCAGCAGCTTGGCCGGTCTCGAGCAGTACTTC,CASSLAGLEQYF
.,TRBD1,TRBJ1-4,TRBV13,TGTGCCAGCAGACCAATTAACAGGGGGCGGCAGGAAAAACTGTTTTTT,CASRPINRGRQEKLFF
few,TRBD1,TRBJ1-2,TRBV6-5,TGTGCCAGCATGGACAGGGGACAGGGGGTAGGAGGCTACACCTTC,CASMDRGQGVGGYTF
few,.,TRBJ2-1,TRBV12-1,TGTGCCAGCAGCTCCGCTAGCGGGAGGGGTTACAATGAGCAGTTCTTC,CASSSASGRGYNEQFF
.,TRBD2,TRBJ2-1,TRBV9,TGTGCCAGCAGCCCAGACGCCGGGACTAGCGGGAGCGGTGAGCAGTTCTTC,CASSPDAGTSGSGEQFF
.,TRBD2,TRBJ2-3,TRBV5-1,TGCGCCAGCAGCTTTACTAGCGGGAGGATCACAGATACGCAGTATTTT,CASSFTSGRITDTQYF